This TCR beta chain appears in the sequencing data of a study of patients and donors after allogeneic stem cell transplantation. Germline CDR1 SGHRS, CDR2 YFSETQ. The trim removed 0 bases at V and 4 bases at J, leaving 3 bases unmatched. The CDR3 has 15 residues. TCRdb re-analysed the RT-PCR reads in MiXCR, keeping a single row per CDR3 protein. This sample has about 960,000 distinct CDR3 sequences, with under 20% found just once. The chain links TRBV5-1 to TRBJ2-2; 7 bases line up with TRBD1. The source material was blood, either unsorted or a sorted T cell fraction (not recorded which). The clonotype comes from a human donor who was either an allogeneic HSCT recipient or a stem cell or donor lymphocyte infusion donor (not recorded which). It is not recorded whose cells these are; they may come from a transplant donor. The CDR3 loop is CASSLGTGLTGELFF. CDR3 coding DNA: TGCGCCAGCAGCTTGGGGACAGGACTCACCGGGGAGCTGTTTTTT.